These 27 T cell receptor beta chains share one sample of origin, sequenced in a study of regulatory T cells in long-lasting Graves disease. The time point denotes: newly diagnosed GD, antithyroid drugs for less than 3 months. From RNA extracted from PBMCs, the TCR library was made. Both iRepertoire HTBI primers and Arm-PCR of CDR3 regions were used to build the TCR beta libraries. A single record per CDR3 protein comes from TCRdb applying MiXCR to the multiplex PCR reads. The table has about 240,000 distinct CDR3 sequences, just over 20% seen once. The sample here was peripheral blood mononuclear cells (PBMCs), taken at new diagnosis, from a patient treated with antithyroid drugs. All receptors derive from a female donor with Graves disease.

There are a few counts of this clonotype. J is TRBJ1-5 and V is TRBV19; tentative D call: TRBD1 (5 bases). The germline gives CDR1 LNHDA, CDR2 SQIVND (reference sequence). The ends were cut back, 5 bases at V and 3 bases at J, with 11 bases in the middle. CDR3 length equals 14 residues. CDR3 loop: CASSYRGNNQPQHF. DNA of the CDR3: TGTGCCAGTAGTTACCGGGGGAACAATCAGCCCCAGCATTTT.

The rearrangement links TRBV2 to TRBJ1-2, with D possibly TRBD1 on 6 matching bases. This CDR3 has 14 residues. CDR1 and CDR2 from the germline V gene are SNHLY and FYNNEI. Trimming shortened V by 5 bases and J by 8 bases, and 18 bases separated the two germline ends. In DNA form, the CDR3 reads TGTGCCAGCAGTAGGGACATCGGGACTCTCGGCTACACCTTC. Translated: CASSRDIGTLGYTF. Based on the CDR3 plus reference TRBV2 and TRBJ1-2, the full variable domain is EPEVTQTPSHQVTQMGQEVILRCVPISNHLYFYWYRQILGQKVEFLVSFYNNEISEKSEIFDDQFSVERPDGSNFTLKIRSTKLEDSAMYFCASSRDIGTLGYTFGSGTRLTVV.

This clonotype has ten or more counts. This CDR3 reads CASSPGTGGSYEQYF. CDR3 nucleotide sequence: TGTGCCAGTAGTCCAGGGACAGGGGGATCCTACGAGCAGTACTTC. This chain joins TRBV19 and TRBJ2-7; 11 positions agree with TRBD1. After removal of 5 bases from V and 1 base from J, the junction contained 4 bases not matched to a gene. This CDR3 has 15 residues. Looked up from germline, CDR1 is LNHDA and CDR2 is SQIVND (reference sequence). Full variable domain (missing parts from reference TRBV19 and TRBJ2-7): DGGITQSPKYLFRKEGQNVTLSCEQNLNHDAMYWYRQDPGQGLRLIYYSQIVNDFQKGDIAEGYSVSREKKESFPLTVTSAQKNPTAFYLCASSPGTGGSYEQYFGPGTRLTVT.

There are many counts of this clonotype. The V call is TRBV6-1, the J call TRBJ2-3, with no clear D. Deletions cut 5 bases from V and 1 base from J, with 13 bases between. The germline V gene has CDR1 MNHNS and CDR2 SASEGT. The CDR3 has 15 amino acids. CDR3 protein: CASSPDRFGTDTQYF. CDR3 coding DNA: TGTGCCAGCAGTCCCGACCGATTTGGCACAGATACGCAGTATTTT.

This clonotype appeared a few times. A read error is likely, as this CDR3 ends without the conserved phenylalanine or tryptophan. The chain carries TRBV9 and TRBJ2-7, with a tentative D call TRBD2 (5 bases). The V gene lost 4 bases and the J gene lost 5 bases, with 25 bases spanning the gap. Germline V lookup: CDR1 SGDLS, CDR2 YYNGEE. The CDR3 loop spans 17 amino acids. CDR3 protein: CASSTRGGVGDRNEQYS. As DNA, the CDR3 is TGTGCCAGCAGCACCCGTGGTGGCGTGGGAGACCGAAACGAGCAGTACTCC.

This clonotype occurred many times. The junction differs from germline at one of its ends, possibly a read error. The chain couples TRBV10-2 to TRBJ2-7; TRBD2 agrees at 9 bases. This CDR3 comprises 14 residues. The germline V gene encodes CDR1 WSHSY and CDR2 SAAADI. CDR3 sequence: CASSDRAGGHEQYF. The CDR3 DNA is TGTGCCAGCAGTGACCGAGCGGGAGGCCACGAGCAGTACTTC.

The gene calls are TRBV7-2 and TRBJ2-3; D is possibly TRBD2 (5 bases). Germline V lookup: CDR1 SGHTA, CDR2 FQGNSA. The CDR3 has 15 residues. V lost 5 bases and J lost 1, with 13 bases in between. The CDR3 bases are TGTGCCAGCAGCCCCGGTCGGGGAGGCACAGATACGCAGTATTTT. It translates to CASSPGRGGTDTQYF. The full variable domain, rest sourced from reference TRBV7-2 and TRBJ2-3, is GAGVSQSPSNKVTEKGKDVELRCDPISGHTALYWYRQSLGQGLEFLIYFQGNSAPDKSGLPSDRFSAERTGGSVSTLTIQRTQQEDSAVYLCASSPGRGGTDTQYFGPGTRLTVL.

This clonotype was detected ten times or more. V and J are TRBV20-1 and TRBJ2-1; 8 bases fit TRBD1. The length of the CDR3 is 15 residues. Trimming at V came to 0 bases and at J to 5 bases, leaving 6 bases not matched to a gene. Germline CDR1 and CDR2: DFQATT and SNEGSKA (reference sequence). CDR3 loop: CSAREARGLNNEQFF. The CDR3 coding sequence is TGCAGTGCTAGAGAGGCCAGGGGGCTCAACAATGAGCAGTTCTTC.

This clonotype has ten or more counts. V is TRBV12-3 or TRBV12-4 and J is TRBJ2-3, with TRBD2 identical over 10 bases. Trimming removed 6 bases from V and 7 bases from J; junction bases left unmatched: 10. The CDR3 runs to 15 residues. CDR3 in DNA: TGTGCCAGCAGCCCGGGGACTAGCGTCGCCTATACGCAGTATTTT. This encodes CASSPGTSVAYTQYF.

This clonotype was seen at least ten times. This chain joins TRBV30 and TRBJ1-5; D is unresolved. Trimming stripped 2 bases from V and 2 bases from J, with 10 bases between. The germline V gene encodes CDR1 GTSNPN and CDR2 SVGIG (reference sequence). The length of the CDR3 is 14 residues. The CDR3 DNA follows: TGTGCCTGGAGTAAGGGTATGGGCAATCAGCCCCAGCATTTT. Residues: CAWSKGMGNQPQHF.

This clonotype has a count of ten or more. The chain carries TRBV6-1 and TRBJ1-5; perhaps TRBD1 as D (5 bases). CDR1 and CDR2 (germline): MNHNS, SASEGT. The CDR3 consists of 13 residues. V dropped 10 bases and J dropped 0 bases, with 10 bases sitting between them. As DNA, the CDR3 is TGTGCCATCCGGGGCCATAGCAATCAGCCCCAGCATTTT. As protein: CAIRGHSNQPQHF.

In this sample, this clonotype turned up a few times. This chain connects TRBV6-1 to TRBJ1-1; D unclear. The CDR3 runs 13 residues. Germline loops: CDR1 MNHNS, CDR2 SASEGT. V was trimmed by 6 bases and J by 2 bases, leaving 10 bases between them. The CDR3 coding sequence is TGTGCCAGCAGAATCGCTACTAACACTGAAGCTTTCTTT. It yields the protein CASRIATNTEAFF.

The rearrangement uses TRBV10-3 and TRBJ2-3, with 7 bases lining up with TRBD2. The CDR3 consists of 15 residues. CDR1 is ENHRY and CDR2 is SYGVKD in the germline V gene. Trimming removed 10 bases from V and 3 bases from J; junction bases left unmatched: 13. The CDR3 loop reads CASRITGGWTDTQYF. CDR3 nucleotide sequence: TGTGCCAGCAGAATCACGGGAGGTTGGACAGATACGCAGTATTTT.

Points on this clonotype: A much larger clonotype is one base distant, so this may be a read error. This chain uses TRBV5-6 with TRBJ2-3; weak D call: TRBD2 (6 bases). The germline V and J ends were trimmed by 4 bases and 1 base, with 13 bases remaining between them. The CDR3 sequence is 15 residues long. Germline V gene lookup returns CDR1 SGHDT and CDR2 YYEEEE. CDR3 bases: TGTGCCAGCAGCCAAGAGGCTAGCGGCACAGATACGCAGTATTTT. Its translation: CASSQEASGTDTQYF.

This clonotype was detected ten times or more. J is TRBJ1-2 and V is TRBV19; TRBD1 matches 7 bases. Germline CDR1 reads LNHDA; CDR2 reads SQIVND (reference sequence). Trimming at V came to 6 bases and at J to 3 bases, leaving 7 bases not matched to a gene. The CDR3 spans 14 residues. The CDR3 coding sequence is TGTGCCAGTAGATGGGACAGAGATTACTATGGCTACACCTTC. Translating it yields CASRWDRDYYGYTF.

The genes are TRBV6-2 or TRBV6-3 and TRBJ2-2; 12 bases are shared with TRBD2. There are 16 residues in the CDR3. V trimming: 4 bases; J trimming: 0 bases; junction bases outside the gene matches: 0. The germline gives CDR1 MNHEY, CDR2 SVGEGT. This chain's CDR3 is CASSWTSGANTGELFF. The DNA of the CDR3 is TGTGCCAGCAGTTGGACTAGCGGGGCGAACACCGGGGAGCTGTTTTTT.

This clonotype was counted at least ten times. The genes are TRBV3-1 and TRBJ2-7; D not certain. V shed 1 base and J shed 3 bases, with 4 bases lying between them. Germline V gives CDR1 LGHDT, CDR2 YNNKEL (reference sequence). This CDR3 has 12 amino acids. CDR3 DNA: TGTGCCAGCAGCCAAGCACTCTACGAGCAGTACTTC. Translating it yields CASSQALYEQYF.

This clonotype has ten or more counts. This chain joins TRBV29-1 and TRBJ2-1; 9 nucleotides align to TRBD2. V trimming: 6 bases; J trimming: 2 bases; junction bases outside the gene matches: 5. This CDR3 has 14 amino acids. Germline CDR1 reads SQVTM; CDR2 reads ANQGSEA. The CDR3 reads CSVLTSGPYNEQFF. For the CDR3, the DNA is TGCAGCGTGTTGACTAGCGGCCCCTACAATGAGCAGTTCTTC.

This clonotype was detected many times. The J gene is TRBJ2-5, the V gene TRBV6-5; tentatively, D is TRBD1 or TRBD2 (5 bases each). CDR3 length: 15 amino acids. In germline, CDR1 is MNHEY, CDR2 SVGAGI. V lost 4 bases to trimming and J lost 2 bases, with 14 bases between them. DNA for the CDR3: TGTGCCAGCAGTTCGCTCGGGACCCCACAAGAGACCCAGTACTTC. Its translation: CASSSLGTPQETQYF.

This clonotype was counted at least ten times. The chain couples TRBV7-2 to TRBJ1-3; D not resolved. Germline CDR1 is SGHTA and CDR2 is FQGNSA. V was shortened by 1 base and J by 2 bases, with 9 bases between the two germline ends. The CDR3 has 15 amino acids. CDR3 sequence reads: CASSLGGGPGNTIYF. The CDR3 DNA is TGTGCCAGCAGCTTAGGTGGAGGCCCTGGAAACACCATATATTTT. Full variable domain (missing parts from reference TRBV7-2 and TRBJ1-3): GAGVSQSPSNKVTEKGKDVELRCDPISGHTALYWYRQSLGQGLEFLIYFQGNSAPDKSGLPSDRFSAERTGGSVSTLTIQRTQQEDSAVYLCASSLGGGPGNTIYFGEGSWLTVV.

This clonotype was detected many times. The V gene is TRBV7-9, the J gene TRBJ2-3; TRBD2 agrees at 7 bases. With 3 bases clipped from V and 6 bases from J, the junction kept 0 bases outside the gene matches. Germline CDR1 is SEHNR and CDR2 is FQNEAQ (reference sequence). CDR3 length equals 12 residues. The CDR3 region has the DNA TGTGCCAGCAGCTTTAGCGGGGATACGCAGTATTTT. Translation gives CASSFSGDTQYF.

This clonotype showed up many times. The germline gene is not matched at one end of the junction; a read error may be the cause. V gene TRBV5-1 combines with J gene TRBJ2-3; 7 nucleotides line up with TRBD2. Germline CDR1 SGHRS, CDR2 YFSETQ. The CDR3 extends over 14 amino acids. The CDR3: CASSSGDYSDTQYF. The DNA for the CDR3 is TGTGCCAGCAGCTCTGGGGACTATTCAGATACGCAGTATTTT. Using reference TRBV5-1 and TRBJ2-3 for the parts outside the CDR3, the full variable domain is KAGVTQTPRYLIKTRGQQVTLSCSPISGHRSVSWYQQTPGQGLQFLFEYFSETQRNKGNFPGRFSGRQFSNSRSEMNVSTLELGDSALYLCASSSGDYSDTQYFGPGTRLTVL.

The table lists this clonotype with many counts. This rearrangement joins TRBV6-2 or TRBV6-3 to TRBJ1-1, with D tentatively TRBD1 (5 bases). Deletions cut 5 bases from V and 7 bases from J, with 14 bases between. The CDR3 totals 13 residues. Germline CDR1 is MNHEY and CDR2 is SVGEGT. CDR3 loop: CASSQPRGNEAFF. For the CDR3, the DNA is TGTGCCAGCAGTCAACCACGGGGGAATGAAGCTTTCTTT.

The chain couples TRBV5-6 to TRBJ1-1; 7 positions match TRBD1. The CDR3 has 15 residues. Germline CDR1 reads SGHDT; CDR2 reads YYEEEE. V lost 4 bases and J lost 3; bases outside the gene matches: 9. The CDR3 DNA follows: TGTGCCAGCAGCATTTGGGACAGCGCCTACACTGAAGCTTTCTTT. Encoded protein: CASSIWDSAYTEAFF.

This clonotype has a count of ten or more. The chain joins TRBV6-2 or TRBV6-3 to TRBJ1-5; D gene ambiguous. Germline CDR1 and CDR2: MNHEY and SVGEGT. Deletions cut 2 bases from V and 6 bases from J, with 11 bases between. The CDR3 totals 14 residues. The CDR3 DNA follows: TGTGCCAGCAGTTACATCGCCGGAGGTCAGCCCCAGCATTTT. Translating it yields CASSYIAGGQPQHF.

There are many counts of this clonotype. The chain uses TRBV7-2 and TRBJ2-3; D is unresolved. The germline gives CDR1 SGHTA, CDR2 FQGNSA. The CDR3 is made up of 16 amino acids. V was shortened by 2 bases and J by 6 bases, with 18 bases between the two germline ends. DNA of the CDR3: TGTGCCAGCAGCTTAAATCAACCCGTCTTATTCGATACGCAGTATTTT. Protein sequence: CASSLNQPVLFDTQYF.

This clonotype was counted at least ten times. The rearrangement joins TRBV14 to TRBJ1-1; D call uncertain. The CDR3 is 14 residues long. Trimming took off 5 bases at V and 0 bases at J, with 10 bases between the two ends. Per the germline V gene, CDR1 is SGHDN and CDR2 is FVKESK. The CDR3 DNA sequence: TGTGCCAGCAGCTCCCGGGAAATGAACACTGAAGCTTTCTTT. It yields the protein CASSSREMNTEAFF.